What follows are 30 T cell receptor beta chains derived from one specimen sequenced in a study of beta chain features in type 1 diabetes. TCRB transcripts that were expressed got sequenced, as all of the isolated RNA had been reverse transcribed. Assay used: immunoSEQ multiplex PCR; TCRdb lists only in-frame clones, some missing. The top ten hold about 0.015% of the sample, which has approximately 300,000 clones, approximately 9.9% seen once. Sequenced sample: naive CD4+ T cells from blood. The source of these receptors is a woman in her twenties or thirties in good health.

In this sample, this clone turned up a few times. The V call is TRBV7-9, the J call TRBJ2-2; unclear D gene. Germline CDR1 and CDR2: SEHNR and FQNEAQ (reference sequence). The CDR3 length is 16 residues. V dropped 1 base and J dropped 6 bases, with 15 bases sitting between them. The DNA for the CDR3 is TGTGCCAGCAGCTTAGTAGGTGTAGCACGTCCCGGGGAGCTGTTTTTT. Its protein product is CASSLVGVARPGELFF. Filled out from reference TRBV7-9 and TRBJ2-2, the complete variable domain reads DTGVSQNPRHKITKRGQNVTFRCDPISEHNRLYWYRQTLGQGPEFLTYFQNEAQLEKSRLLSDRFSAERPKGSFSTLEIQRTEQGDSAMYLCASSLVGVARPGELFFGEGSRLTVL.

This clone occurred a few times. The chain joins TRBV29-1 to TRBJ2-5, with D possibly matching TRBD1 (5 bases). The V gene's germline CDR1 is SQVTM and CDR2 ANQGSEA. The germline V and J ends were trimmed by 3 bases and 4 bases, with 12 bases remaining between them. CDR3 length: 13 residues. The CDR3 here is CSVEIAGAETQYF. The CDR3 DNA reads TGCAGCGTTGAGATAGCTGGGGCAGAGACCCAGTACTTC.

This clone showed up just a few times. The chain uses TRBV10-3 and TRBJ2-5, with D perhaps matching TRBD2 (5 bases). Trimming removed 8 bases at V and 4 bases at J, with 11 bases between. The CDR3 extends over 12 amino acids. CDR1 is ENHRY and CDR2 is SYGVKD in the germline V gene. CDR3 in amino acids: CAISGLGETQYF. CDR3 bases: TGTGCCATCTCGGGGTTGGGAGAGACCCAGTACTTC.

The table lists this clone with a few counts. The chain links TRBV11-3 to TRBJ1-1; weak D call: TRBD1 (5 bases). Germline V CDR1 and CDR2: SGHNT, YENEEA. The length of the CDR3 is 15 residues. The V end was cut by 1 base, the J end by 1 base, with 10 bases between. The CDR3 coding sequence is TGTGCCAGCAGCTTAGGGCAGGGTACGAACACTGAAGCTTTCTTT. Translated, it gives CASSLGQGTNTEAFF.

This clone has just a few counts. The gene calls are TRBV4-3 and TRBJ2-2, with TRBD2 matching 10 bases. V shed 0 bases, J shed 7 bases, and the junction held 17 bases outside the gene matches. This CDR3 comprises 20 residues. Per the germline V gene, CDR1 is LGHNA and CDR2 is YSLEER. CDR3 nucleotide sequence: TGCGCCAGCAGCCAAGAATCCCTAGCGGGAGCCTCCCCCGGCTTCGGGGAGCTGTTTTTT. This translates into CASSQESLAGASPGFGELFF.

This clone came up a few times. The V gene is TRBV4-1, the J gene TRBJ2-1; D gene ambiguous. The ends were cut back, 1 base at V and 5 bases at J, with 6 bases in the middle. The CDR3 consists of 13 residues. Per germline, CDR1 MGHRA and CDR2 YSYEKL. The CDR3 loop reads CASSQGQDNEQFF. CDR3 in DNA: TGCGCCAGCAGCCAAGGTCAGGACAATGAGCAGTTCTTC.

This clone has only a few counts. The chain recombines TRBV5-6 with TRBJ1-4; D is undetermined. CDR1 and CDR2 from the germline V gene are SGHDT and YYEEEE. The CDR3 spans 14 residues. V was shortened by 4 bases and J by 3 bases, with 10 bases between the two germline ends. The chain's CDR3 is CASSREYANEKLFF. The CDR3 DNA follows: TGTGCCAGCAGCCGGGAGTATGCTAATGAAAAACTGTTTTTT.

V and J are TRBV6-5 and TRBJ2-1; 8 positions agree with TRBD2. The CDR3 consists of 14 residues. The junction had 9 bases not matched to a gene; V was cut back by 6 bases and J by 8 bases. Germline CDR1 reads MNHEY; CDR2 reads SVGAGI. The CDR3 region has the DNA TGTGCCAGCAGCCTCGGGAGGGCCCATCATGAGCAGTTCTTC. It yields the protein CASSLGRAHHEQFF.

This clone was counted only a few times. The gene calls are TRBV7-9 and TRBJ2-7; 13 bases agree with TRBD2. V lost 7 bases, J lost 0 bases, and 9 bases stayed unmatched. The germline V gene encodes CDR1 SEHNR and CDR2 FQNEAQ (reference sequence). The CDR3 is 17 amino acids. CDR3 DNA sequence: TGTGCCAGCACCATGACTAGCGGGAGGACCAGCTCCTACGAGCAGTACTTC. This encodes CASTMTSGRTSSYEQYF.

This clone was counted a few times. The rearrangement joins TRBV7-9 to TRBJ1-5, with D tentatively TRBD1 (6 bases). The CDR3 is 13 residues long. V lost 5 bases, J lost 2 bases, and 7 bases lay in between. Germline V gene data show CDR1 as SEHNR and CDR2 as FQNEAQ (reference sequence). For the CDR3, the DNA is TGTGCCAGCAGCCCAGGGGGCAATCAGCCCCAGCATTTT. Its translation: CASSPGGNQPQHF.

Only a few counts were recorded for this clone. This chain links TRBV29-1 with TRBJ2-7; 7 nucleotides agree with TRBD1. The V gene's germline CDR1 is SQVTM and CDR2 ANQGSEA. The CDR3 runs 13 residues. The ends lost 4 bases at V and 2 bases at J; junction bases unmatched: 5. CDR3 in DNA: TGCAGCGTTGTGGGTCAGGGGGCCTACGAGCAGTACTTC. Its translation: CSVVGQGAYEQYF.

The table lists this clone with a few counts. The V call is TRBV5-1, the J call TRBJ2-7; 9 nucleotides line up with TRBD1. The germline CDR1 and CDR2 sequences are SGHRS and YFSETQ. V was pared by 1 base and J by 3 bases, with 5 bases of the junction left unmatched. The CDR3 loop spans 15 amino acids. CDR3 DNA sequence: TGCGCCAGCAGCTTGCTGACAGGGGGGAACTACGAGCAGTACTTC. It yields the protein CASSLLTGGNYEQYF.

The chain links TRBV6-5 to TRBJ2-1; D is ambiguous. V dropped 7 bases and J dropped 8 bases, with 9 bases sitting between them. Germline V lookup: CDR1 MNHEY, CDR2 SVGAGI. This CDR3 contains 11 residues. CDR3 bases: TGTGCCAGCAATAACGACTATGAGCAGTTCTTC. Translation gives CASNNDYEQFF.

This clone has only a few counts. The chain combines TRBV4-3 with TRBJ2-2; no firm D call. The germline V and J ends were trimmed by 0 bases and 5 bases, with 7 bases remaining between them. Germline values: CDR1 LGHNA, CDR2 YSLEER. The CDR3 is made up of 14 amino acids. CDR3: CASSQDVMTGELFF. CDR3 DNA sequence: TGCGCCAGCAGCCAAGATGTTATGACCGGGGAGCTGTTTTTT.

In its sample, this clone was seen a few times. This chain's CDR3 is CASSLTWRSNQPQHF. As DNA, the CDR3 is TGTGCCAGCAGTTTAACTTGGAGGAGCAATCAGCCCCAGCATTTT. The chain employs TRBV28 and TRBJ1-5; unclear D gene. The germline CDR1 and CDR2 sequences are MDHEN and SYDVKM. The CDR3 has 15 residues. Trimming took 2 bases from V and 1 from J, leaving 9 bases between them.

This clone has more than one count but fewer than ten. The V and J genes are TRBV30 and TRBJ1-2; possible D gene TRBD1, 6 bases. Germline CDR1 is GTSNPN and CDR2 is SVGIG (reference sequence). V lost 0 bases and J lost 8, with 13 bases in between. CDR3 size: 13 residues. CDR3 DNA sequence: TGTGCCTGGAGTGTAGCTCAGGGGAGCGGCTACACCTTC. Amino acids: CAWSVAQGSGYTF.

The chain uses TRBV30 and TRBJ1-1; tentatively, D is TRBD1 (5 bases). V gave up 5 bases and J gave up 1 base, with 23 bases separating them. Germline assignment: CDR1 GTSNPN and CDR2 SVGIG (reference sequence). The CDR3 has 17 residues. For the CDR3, the DNA is TGTGCCTGGGGCGACAGTCGGAGGGGAGGTCGGAACACTGAAGCTTTCTTT. Encoded protein: CAWGDSRRGGRNTEAFF.

Concerning this clone itself: The sample carries other DNA sequences with the same CDR3. The V and J genes are TRBV29-1 and TRBJ2-1; 7 bases fit TRBD2. V lost 1 base, J lost 1 base, and 1 base stayed unmatched. The CDR3 spans 14 residues. Germline assignment: CDR1 SQVTM and CDR2 ANQGSEA. CDR3 region: CSVEGRGSYNEQFF. The CDR3 coding sequence is TGCAGCGTTGAAGGGCGGGGGTCCTACAATGAGCAGTTCTTC.

The chain joins TRBV6-5 to TRBJ2-3; 8 bases are shared with TRBD2. From germline, CDR1 is MNHEY and CDR2 SVGAGI. The V and J ends lost 5 bases and 5 bases, in that order; junction bases with no gene match: 9. The CDR3 consists of 15 residues. The CDR3 nucleotides are TGTGCCAGCAGTACCCCGGGAGGGAAAGGAGATACGCAGTATTTT. Its translation: CASSTPGGKGDTQYF.

Only a few counts were recorded for this clone. J is TRBJ2-2 and V is TRBV10-2; TRBD1 matches 10 bases. The germline gives CDR1 WSHSY, CDR2 SAAADI. The CDR3 contains 15 residues. Trimming at V came to 7 bases and at J to 2 bases, leaving 4 bases not matched to a gene. CDR3 bases: TGCGCCAGCATTCGGACAGGGGGTAACACCGGGGAGCTGTTTTTT. Translating it yields CASIRTGGNTGELFF.

This clone was counted only a few times. J is TRBJ1-1 and V is TRBV10-3; D not resolved. CDR3 length equals 13 residues. V lost 10 bases, J lost 3 bases, and 15 bases lay in between. CDR1 ENHRY and CDR2 SYGVKD come from the germline V gene. The CDR3 DNA is TGTGCCACAAGATCTACGGCGGACACTGAAGCTTTCTTT. As protein: CATRSTADTEAFF.

This clone came up a few times. The chain uses TRBV29-1 and TRBJ2-3; D perhaps matches TRBD1 (6 bases). V shed 3 bases and J shed 5 bases, with 12 bases lying between them. CDR3 length: 13 residues. Germline V gives CDR1 SQVTM, CDR2 ANQGSEA. The CDR3 sequence: CSVESRGIDTQYF. The CDR3 DNA reads as TGCAGCGTTGAGTCCAGGGGCATAGATACGCAGTATTTT.

This clone has only a few counts. This CDR3 is also generated by other DNA sequences in the sample. This sequence joins TRBV18 and TRBJ2-7; 13 bases map to TRBD2. The germline V gene encodes CDR1 KGHSH and CDR2 LQKENI. There are 15 residues in the CDR3. The trim removed 6 bases at V and 3 bases at J, leaving 5 bases unmatched. The CDR3 bases are TGTGCCAGCTCTCCCGGACTAGCGGGGGTCTACGAGCAGTACTTC. Protein sequence: CASSPGLAGVYEQYF.

This sequence joins TRBV19 and TRBJ2-1; TRBD1 matches 8 bases. After removal of 6 bases from V and 4 bases from J, the junction contained 8 bases not matched to a gene. CDR1 is LNHDA and CDR2 is SQIVND in the germline V gene (reference sequence). The CDR3 runs to 15 residues. CDR3 coding DNA: TGTGCCAGTAGCTCCGACAGGGGAAGATACAATGAGCAGTTCTTC. Translated: CASSSDRGRYNEQFF.

This clone was seen more than once but under ten times. The J gene is TRBJ2-5, the V gene TRBV5-4, with 14 bases fitting TRBD2. Germline CDR1 is SGHNT and CDR2 is YYREEE (reference sequence). This CDR3 is built from 16 residues. V was clipped by 4 bases and J by 4 bases; unmatched bases: 6. The CDR3 sequence: CASSTGTSGSIETQYF. CDR3 bases: TGTGCCAGCAGCACCGGGACTAGCGGGAGCATAGAGACCCAGTACTTC. The full variable domain, in which reference TRBV5-4 and TRBJ2-5 provide the parts outside the CDR3, is ETGVTQSPTHLIKTRGQQVTLRCSSQSGHNTVSWYQQALGQGPQFIFQYYREEENGRGNFPPRFSGLQFPNYSSELNVNALELDDSALYLCASSTGTSGSIETQYFGPGTRLLVL.

This clone was observed a few times. The V call is TRBV20-1, the J call TRBJ2-1; D may be TRBD2 (6 bases). The germline V gene encodes CDR1 DFQATT and CDR2 SNEGSKA (reference sequence). The CDR3 loop spans 11 amino acids. V lost 7 bases to trimming and J lost 6 bases, with 10 bases between them. This CDR3 reads CSGSGANEQFF. DNA for the CDR3: TGCAGTGGCTCGGGAGCCAATGAGCAGTTCTTC.

The sample holds a few counts of this clone. V gene TRBV18 combines with J gene TRBJ2-1; 12 bases fit TRBD2. Trimming cost V 4 bases and J 5 bases; bases outside gene matches: 12. CDR3 length: 18 amino acids. Per the germline V gene, CDR1 is KGHSH and CDR2 is LQKENI. The CDR3 here is CASSLIVTSGGPDNEQFF. In nucleotides, the CDR3 is TGTGCCAGCTCACTGATCGTGACTAGCGGGGGACCGGACAATGAGCAGTTCTTC.

The V and J genes are TRBV5-1 and TRBJ2-7; 11 bases are shared with TRBD2. CDR1 and CDR2 (germline): SGHRS, YFSETQ. The CDR3 has 15 residues. V lost 0 bases, J lost 5 bases, and 4 bases stayed unmatched. CDR3 amino acids: CASSLATSGSHEQYF. The CDR3 DNA follows: TGCGCCAGCAGCTTGGCAACTAGCGGGAGCCACGAGCAGTACTTC.

This clone was observed a few times. The J gene is TRBJ2-7, the V gene TRBV7-3; D is possibly TRBD1 (6 bases). The V end lost 5 bases, the J end lost 7 bases, and 15 bases lay between the germline ends. Per the germline V gene, CDR1 is SGHTA and CDR2 is FQGTGA. This CDR3 has 13 amino acids. The CDR3 nucleotides are TGTGCCAGCAGCCCAGCCAATACAGGGGAGCAGTACTTC. Its protein is CASSPANTGEQYF.

This clone was found a few times. The genes are TRBV28 and TRBJ2-7; tentatively, D is TRBD1 (6 bases). The CDR3 has 14 amino acids. CDR1 MDHEN and CDR2 SYDVKM come from the germline V gene. Trimming cost V 1 base and J 9 bases, with 16 bases left between them. The CDR3 loop is CASSLYRALEGQYF. Written as DNA, the CDR3 is TGTGCCAGCAGTTTATACAGGGCCCTCGAAGGGCAGTACTTC.